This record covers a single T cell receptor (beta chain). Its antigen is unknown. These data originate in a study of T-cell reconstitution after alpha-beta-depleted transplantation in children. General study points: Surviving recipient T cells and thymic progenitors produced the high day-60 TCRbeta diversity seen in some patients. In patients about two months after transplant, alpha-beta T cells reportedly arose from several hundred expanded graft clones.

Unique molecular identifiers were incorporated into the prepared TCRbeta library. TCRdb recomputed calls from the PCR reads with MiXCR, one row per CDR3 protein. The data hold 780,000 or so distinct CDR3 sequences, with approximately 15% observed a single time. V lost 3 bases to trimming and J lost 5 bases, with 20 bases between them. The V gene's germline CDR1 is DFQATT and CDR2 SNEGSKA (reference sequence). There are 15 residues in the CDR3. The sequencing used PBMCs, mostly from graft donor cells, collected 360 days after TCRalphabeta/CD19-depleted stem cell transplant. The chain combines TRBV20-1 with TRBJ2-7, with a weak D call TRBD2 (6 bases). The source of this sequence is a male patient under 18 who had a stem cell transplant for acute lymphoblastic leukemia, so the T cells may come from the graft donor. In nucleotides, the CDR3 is TGCAGTGCTAGCGATTGGCGGAGGGTTGGGGACGAGCAGTACTTC. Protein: CSASDWRRVGDEQYF.